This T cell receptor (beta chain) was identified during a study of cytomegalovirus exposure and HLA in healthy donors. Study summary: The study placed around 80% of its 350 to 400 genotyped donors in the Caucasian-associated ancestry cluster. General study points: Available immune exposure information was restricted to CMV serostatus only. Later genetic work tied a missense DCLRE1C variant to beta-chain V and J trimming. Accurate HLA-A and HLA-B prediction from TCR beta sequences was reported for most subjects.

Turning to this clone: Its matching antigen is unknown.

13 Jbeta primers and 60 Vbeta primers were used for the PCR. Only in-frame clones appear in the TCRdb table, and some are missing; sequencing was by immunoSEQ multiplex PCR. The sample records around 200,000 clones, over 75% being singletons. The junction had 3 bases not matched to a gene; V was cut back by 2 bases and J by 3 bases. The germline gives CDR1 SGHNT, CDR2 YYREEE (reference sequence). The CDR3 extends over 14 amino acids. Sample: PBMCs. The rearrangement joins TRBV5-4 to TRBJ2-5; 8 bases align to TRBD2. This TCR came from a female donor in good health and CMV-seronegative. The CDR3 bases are TGTGCCAGCAGCTTCGGGGGGGGGAAAGAGACCCAGTACTTC. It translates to CASSFGGGKETQYF.